These T cell receptor beta chains were read from a single sample in a study of shared clonotypes between healthy human individuals. Sequencing was performed with immunoSEQ multiplex PCR; in TCRdb, only in-frame clones are kept and a portion is missing. The data show hundreds of thousands of clones, 90% to 97% seen once. Material for sequencing was naive CD4+ T cells sorted from blood. The receptors come from a woman in her twenties or thirties in good health. Both conserved end residues are part of each CDR3. The order of the fields is clone size, D gene, J gene, V gene, CDR3 DNA, CDR3 protein. The D gene is left open where the match is weak. The listing skips clone size in some rows; elsewhere it reads once, few, many or a size class.

size: NA; D: NA; J: TRBJ2-6; V: TRBV7-6; DNA: TGTGCCAGCAGCTTAGTTGACAGTTCCATAGCTGGGGCCAACGTCCTGACTTTC; CDR3: CASSLVDSSIAGANVLTF
size: NA; D: NA; J: TRBJ1-2; V: TRBV2; DNA: TGTGCCAGCAGTGAAGAGACAGAGAACTATGGCTACACCTTC; CDR3: CASSEETENYGYTF
size: NA; D: TRBD1; J: TRBJ1-1; V: TRBV2; DNA: TGTGCCAGCACCGTGGACAGGGAACGGGTTAAAGCTTTCTTT; CDR3: CASTVDRERVKAFF
size: NA; D: TRBD1; J: TRBJ1-2; V: TRBV7-9; DNA: TGTGCCAGCAGTCCAGGGGGCGTCTATGGCTACACCTTC; CDR3: CASSPGGVYGYTF
size: NA; D: NA; J: TRBJ2-7; V: TRBV19; DNA: TGTGCCAGTAGTGGGCAAGGATCGACCTACGAGCAGTACTTC; CDR3: CASSGQGSTYEQYF
size: NA; D: TRBD2; J: TRBJ2-3; V: TRBV9; DNA: TGTGCCAGCAGCGTGGGACTAGCGGGAGCAGATACGCAGTATTTT; CDR3: CASSVGLAGADTQYF
size: NA; D: NA; J: TRBJ1-2; V: TRBV27; DNA: TGTGCCAGCAGTACGGGCTACACCTTC; CDR3: CASSTGYTF
size: NA; D: NA; J: TRBJ2-2; V: TRBV28; DNA: TGTGCCAGCAGTTTAGTTAGACAGGCGAGGGACACCGGGGAGCTGTTTTTT; CDR3: CASSLVRQARDTGELFF
size: NA; D: NA; J: TRBJ1-2; V: TRBV28; DNA: TGTGCCAGCTGTCAGGGGATGAGCTATGGCTACACCTTC; CDR3: CASCQGMSYGYTF
size: NA; D: NA; J: TRBJ1-3; V: TRBV29-1; DNA: TGCAGCGTGATGGGAAGGGACTCTGGAAACACCATATATTTT; CDR3: CSVMGRDSGNTIYF
size: NA; D: NA; J: TRBJ2-7; V: TRBV6-1; DNA: TGTGCCAGCAGTCCTCGGGACATCCCGGGCGAGCAGTACTTC; CDR3: CASSPRDIPGEQYF
size: NA; D: NA; J: TRBJ2-7; V: TRBV2; DNA: TGTGCCAGCTCTTTTCGGCAGGAGGCCTACGAGCAGTACTTC; CDR3: CASSFRQEAYEQYF
size: NA; D: NA; J: TRBJ2-2; V: TRBV10-1; DNA: TGCGCCAGCAGTGAATCACAGGGTGCCACCGGGGAGCTGTTTTTT; CDR3: CASSESQGATGELFF
size: NA; D: NA; J: TRBJ2-7; V: TRBV6-5; DNA: TGTGCCAGCAGTCCTGTGGACGGACGGGAGCAGTACTTC; CDR3: CASSPVDGREQYF
size: NA; D: TRBD1; J: TRBJ1-4; V: TRBV5-4; DNA: TGTGCCAGCAGCCCGGGACAGGATGAAAAACTGTTTTTT; CDR3: CASSPGQDEKLFF
size: NA; D: NA; J: TRBJ1-5; V: TRBV10-3; DNA: TGTGCCATCAGTGGAGGGGAACAGCCCCAGCATTTT; CDR3: CAISGGEQPQHF
size: NA; D: NA; J: TRBJ2-2; V: TRBV7-2; DNA: TGTGCCAGCAGCATTGGACAGCGCACCGGGGAGCTGTTTTTT; CDR3: CASSIGQRTGELFF
size: NA; D: NA; J: TRBJ2-1; V: TRBV6-5; DNA: TGTGCCAGCAGTTACTCAAACGGGGATGAGCAGTTCTTC; CDR3: CASSYSNGDEQFF
size: NA; D: TRBD1; J: TRBJ1-3; V: TRBV18; DNA: TGTGCCAGCTCACCCTCTACGACAGGGTCGTCTGGAAACACCATATATTTT; CDR3: CASSPSTTGSSGNTIYF
size: NA; D: NA; J: TRBJ2-3; V: TRBV6-7; DNA: TGTGCCAGCAACAAGCGTCAAAGCCCAGATACGCAGTATTTT; CDR3: CASNKRQSPDTQYF
size: NA; D: TRBD1; J: TRBJ2-1; V: TRBV5-1; DNA: TGCGCCAGCAGCCCCTGGGACAGGGGCGCTAACTACAATGAGCAGTTCTTC; CDR3: CASSPWDRGANYNEQFF
size: NA; D: NA; J: TRBJ1-3; V: TRBV11-2; DNA: TGTGCCAGCAGCCCCCGCCCCCGGGGCGCTGGAAACACCATATATTTT; CDR3: CASSPRPRGAGNTIYF
size: NA; D: NA; J: TRBJ2-5; V: TRBV28; DNA: TGTGCCAGCAGTCCCCAAGAGACCCAGTACTTC; CDR3: CASSPQETQYF
size: NA; D: NA; J: TRBJ1-5; V: TRBV19; DNA: TGTGCCAGTAGCCCGGGGCAGGGTGCTGAGGGGCCCCAGCATTTT; CDR3: CASSPGQGAEGPQHF
size: NA; D: TRBD2; J: TRBJ2-4; V: TRBV28; DNA: TGTGCCAGCAGTAGACTAGCTCAGCCCGGGGCCAAAAACATTCAGTACTTC; CDR3: CASSRLAQPGAKNIQYF
size: NA; D: TRBD1; J: TRBJ1-1; V: TRBV30; DNA: TGTGCCCGCAAAGACAGGGGTTCGAGCACTGAAGCTTTCTTT; CDR3: CARKDRGSSTEAFF
size: NA; D: NA; J: TRBJ2-6; V: TRBV18; DNA: TGTGCCAGCTCTCCGACTAGTGGGTCCTCTGGGGCCAACGTCCTGACTTTC; CDR3: CASSPTSGSSGANVLTF
size: NA; D: NA; J: TRBJ1-5; V: TRBV28; DNA: TGTGCCAGCAGTTTAAACTCTGGGGGCAATCAGCCCCAGCATTTT; CDR3: CASSLNSGGNQPQHF
size: NA; D: NA; J: TRBJ1-4; V: TRBV18; DNA: TGTGCCAGCTCACCTGGAGGGAGTAATGAAAAACTGTTTTTT; CDR3: CASSPGGSNEKLFF
size: NA; D: NA; J: TRBJ2-7; V: TRBV11-2; DNA: TGTGCCAGCAGCACGCCCGCTCAGGGGCGGTACGAGCAGTACTTC; CDR3: CASSTPAQGRYEQYF
size: NA; D: TRBD2; J: TRBJ2-7; V: TRBV28; DNA: TGTGCCAGCAGTTGGGAGACTAGCGGGAGGGCCGGATTCCAGAACGAGCAGTACTTC; CDR3: CASSWETSGRAGFQNEQYF
size: NA; D: NA; J: TRBJ2-7; V: TRBV7-6; DNA: TGTGCCAGCAGCTTAGGTTCCCCCGCCGACTCCTACGAGCAGTACTTC; CDR3: CASSLGSPADSYEQYF
size: NA; D: TRBD2; J: TRBJ2-2; V: TRBV7-8; DNA: TGTGCCAGCAGCCTACTAGCGGGAGCTACCGGCGAGCTGTTTTTT; CDR3: CASSLLAGATGELFF
size: NA; D: TRBD1; J: TRBJ2-7; V: TRBV5-4; DNA: TGTGCCAGCAGCTTGTTCTCCGGGACAGGGGGCTACGAGCAGTACTTC; CDR3: CASSLFSGTGGYEQYF
size: once; D: TRBD1; J: TRBJ2-2; V: TRBV5-1; DNA: TGCGCCAGCAGCTCGACAGGGTCGGCCGGGGAGCTGTTTTTT; CDR3: CASSSTGSAGELFF
size: NA; D: NA; J: TRBJ2-7; V: TRBV12-5; DNA: TGTGCTAGTGGCTTTTTCCCCAGGGGCCCTAAGGACGAGCAGTACTTC; CDR3: CASGFFPRGPKDEQYF
size: NA; D: NA; J: TRBJ2-3; V: TRBV5-8; DNA: TGTGCTTCACGGGTCCGGGGGATTGTCACAGATACGCAGTATTTT; CDR3: CASRVRGIVTDTQYF
size: NA; D: NA; J: TRBJ2-2; V: TRBV2; DNA: TGTGCCAGCAATCGCGGAACGAACACCGGGGAGCTGTTTTTT; CDR3: CASNRGTNTGELFF
size: NA; D: NA; J: TRBJ1-2; V: TRBV6-6; DNA: TGTGCCAGCAGGAGAGATACAGGGAACTATGGCTACACCTTC; CDR3: CASRRDTGNYGYTF
size: NA; D: TRBD2; J: TRBJ2-1; V: TRBV28; DNA: TGTGCCAGCAGTTTGCAGATTACGGGACTAGCTTTCCCTATCTTC; CDR3: CASSLQITGLAFPIF
size: NA; D: NA; J: TRBJ2-1; V: TRBV28; DNA: TGTGCCAGCAGTTTTCTCCCATCCCGGGGGCACGAGCATGAGCAGTTCTTC; CDR3: CASSFLPSRGHEHEQFF
size: NA; D: NA; J: TRBJ2-5; V: TRBV15; DNA: TGTGCCACCAGCAGAGGTCCGATAAGGCAGTACTTC; CDR3: CATSRGPIRQYF
size: NA; D: NA; J: TRBJ1-2; V: TRBV5-6; DNA: TGTGCCAGCAGCTTGGGGTCCTCCGGACCCCATGGCTACACCTTC; CDR3: CASSLGSSGPHGYTF
size: NA; D: NA; J: TRBJ2-6; V: TRBV2; DNA: TGTGCCAGCAGTGAAGCAGACTCTGGGGCCAACGTCCTGACTTTC; CDR3: CASSEADSGANVLTF
size: NA; D: TRBD1; J: TRBJ1-3; V: TRBV10-2; DNA: TGCGCCAGCAGAGGGGGACAGGGACGGTCTGGAAACACCATATATTTT; CDR3: CASRGGQGRSGNTIYF
size: NA; D: NA; J: TRBJ1-4; V: TRBV7-9; DNA: TGTGCCAGCAGCTGGTGGGGGACAAGTGAAAAACTGTTTTTT; CDR3: CASSWWGTSEKLFF
size: NA; D: NA; J: TRBJ2-5; V: TRBV10-1; DNA: TGCGCCAGCAGCGACAGGCACCAAGAGACCCAGTACTTC; CDR3: CASSDRHQETQYF
size: NA; D: TRBD1; J: TRBJ2-7; V: TRBV6-5; DNA: TGTGCCAGCAGTCCCGACAGGGGGCTCTACGAGCAGTACTTC; CDR3: CASSPDRGLYEQYF
size: NA; D: NA; J: TRBJ1-6; V: TRBV6-4; DNA: TGTGCCAGCAGTCGGGATCTAGATAATTCACCCCTCCACTTT; CDR3: CASSRDLDNSPLHF
size: NA; D: TRBD1; J: TRBJ2-7; V: TRBV6-5; DNA: TGTGCCAGCAAGGGAGCCGGGACAGCCTCCTACGAGCAGTACTTC; CDR3: CASKGAGTASYEQYF
size: NA; D: NA; J: TRBJ1-5; V: TRBV6-6; DNA: TGTGCCAGCAGTCCGTCGCAGGGGACCCATCAGCCCCAGCATTTT; CDR3: CASSPSQGTHQPQHF
size: NA; D: NA; J: TRBJ2-2; V: TRBV5-1; DNA: TGCGCCAGCAGCTGGGGCACCGGGGAGCTGTTTTTT; CDR3: CASSWGTGELFF
size: NA; D: NA; J: TRBJ2-7; V: TRBV19; DNA: TGTGCCAGCAGCCCAGGGACTGCGACCTACGAGCAGTACTTC; CDR3: CASSPGTATYEQYF
size: NA; D: NA; J: TRBJ2-1; V: TRBV7-8; DNA: TGTGCCAGCAGCACTACAGAAAATGAGCAGTTCTTC; CDR3: CASSTTENEQFF
size: NA; D: NA; J: TRBJ2-7; V: TRBV4-1; DNA: TGCGCCAGCAGCCGACCGGGACACAACTACGAGCAGTACTTC; CDR3: CASSRPGHNYEQYF
size: NA; D: TRBD2; J: TRBJ2-2; V: TRBV5-1; DNA: TGCGCCAGCAGCTCTCCGGGACTAGCTACTACCGGGGAGCTGTTTTTT; CDR3: CASSSPGLATTGELFF
size: NA; D: NA; J: TRBJ2-1; V: TRBV28; DNA: TGTGCCAGCAGCCTCGGAGGGCCTCCCAATGAGCAGTTCTTC; CDR3: CASSLGGPPNEQFF
size: NA; D: NA; J: TRBJ2-1; V: TRBV27; DNA: TGTGCCAGCAGTTCTAGCAAGAGCTCCTACAATGAGCAGTTCTTC; CDR3: CASSSSKSSYNEQFF
size: NA; D: NA; J: TRBJ1-2; V: TRBV29-1; DNA: TGCAGCGTCAAGGACAGAAGCGAGCCATATGGCTACACCTTC; CDR3: CSVKDRSEPYGYTF